One and the same sample provided the 14 T cell receptor beta chains below, sequenced in a study of PD-1 blockade in classical Hodgkin lymphoma. Relapse was seen in all patients after autologous stem cell transplantation, and brentuximab vedotin exposure was variable. Assay used: immunoSEQ multiplex PCR; TCRdb lists only in-frame clones, some missing. The sample contains roughly 62,000 clones, around 89% of which appear only once. Sample: peripheral blood mononuclear cells (PBMCs), taken at baseline. The receptors were sampled from a human donor with classical Hodgkin lymphoma.

CDR3 residues: CASSQGAGGYGYTF. The CDR3 coding sequence is TGTGCCAGCAGCCAGGGGGCTGGCGGCTATGGCTACACCTTC. The V call is TRBV14, the J call TRBJ1-2, with D perhaps matching TRBD1 (6 bases). Germline V CDR1 and CDR2: SGHDN, FVKESK. Between the trimmed V and J ends, which lost 3 bases and 4 bases, there was a span of 12 bases. The CDR3 is 14 amino acids.

V is TRBV2 and J is TRBJ1-1; D gene ambiguous. This CDR3 has 14 amino acids. V lost 3 bases, J lost 1 base, and 9 bases lay in between. Germline CDR1 reads SNHLY; CDR2 reads FYNNEI. Written as DNA, the CDR3 is TGTGCCAGCAGTGACGAAGGGCCGAACACTGAAGCTTTCTTT. It specifies CASSDEGPNTEAFF.

The V and J genes are TRBV19 and TRBJ1-2, with a weak D call TRBD1 (6 bases). Deletions cut 7 bases from V and 2 bases from J, with 14 bases between. The germline V gene has CDR1 LNHDA and CDR2 SQIVND (reference sequence). This CDR3 has 14 residues. The DNA for the CDR3 is TGTGCCAGTACCTACGGGGGGCAGAACTATGGCTACACCTTC. Residues: CASTYGGQNYGYTF. Variable domain in full (rest from reference TRBV19 and TRBJ1-2): DGGITQSPKYLFRKEGQNVTLSCEQNLNHDAMYWYRQDPGQGLRLIYYSQIVNDFQKGDIAEGYSVSREKKESFPLTVTSAQKNPTAFYLCASTYGGQNYGYTFGSGTRLTVV.

The count of this clone is one. V and J are TRBV30 and TRBJ1-1, with 7 bases lining up with TRBD1. The CDR3 sequence is 17 residues long. The germline V gene has CDR1 GTSNPN and CDR2 SVGIG (reference sequence). Trimming removed 1 base from V and 10 bases from J; junction bases left unmatched: 21. The CDR3 DNA follows: TGTGCCTGGAGTGCAGGACGAGGCACCCGTAACCCAGGGGGAGCTTTCTTT. Translated: CAWSAGRGTRNPGGAFF.

The genes are TRBV4-3 and TRBJ2-1, with TRBD1 as a possible D gene (5 bases). V was cut by 2 bases and J by 9 bases, with 14 bases left in between. Germline V lookup: CDR1 LGHNA, CDR2 YSLEER. The CDR3 loop spans 14 amino acids. CDR3 coding DNA: TGCGCCAGCAGCCAACGAAGGGAAAGGGGTGAGCAGTTCTTC. It yields the protein CASSQRRERGEQFF.

V usage is TRBV9 and J usage is TRBJ2-1; 7 nucleotides agree with TRBD1. The J segment lost 4 bases and the V segment lost 4 bases, leaving 11 bases of the junction unmatched. The CDR3 has 16 amino acids. Germline V gives CDR1 SGDLS, CDR2 YYNGEE. In DNA form, the CDR3 reads TGTGCCAGCAGCCCACAAGGGGGCTCCGTTTACAATGAGCAGTTCTTC. It translates to CASSPQGGSVYNEQFF.

This clone was seen once. The chain has TRBV7-9 and TRBJ1-6, with D maybe TRBD1 (5 bases). The germline V gene has CDR1 SEHNR and CDR2 FQNEAQ (reference sequence). The V end lost 4 bases, the J end lost 2 bases, and 12 bases lay between the germline ends. The CDR3 spans 16 residues. The CDR3 sequence: CASSYAGNPYNSPLHF. The DNA for the CDR3 is TGTGCCAGCAGCTATGCAGGGAACCCCTATAATTCACCCCTCCACTTT.

The V gene is TRBV18, the J gene TRBJ1-2; D possibly corresponds to TRBD1 (5 bases). V was pared by 5 bases and J by 4 bases, with 14 bases between. Germline CDR1 reads KGHSH; CDR2 reads LQKENI. This CDR3 comprises 14 residues. The CDR3 DNA is TGTGCCAGCTCAGTCGGGGGTTATGGCTATGGCTACACCTTC. It yields the protein CASSVGGYGYGYTF.

This chain connects TRBV19 to TRBJ2-7; the match to TRBD1 covers 11 bases. V lost 8 bases and J lost 1; bases outside the gene matches: 13. Looked up from germline, CDR1 is LNHDA and CDR2 is SQIVND (reference sequence). CDR3 length: 17 amino acids. The CDR3 loop reads CASRPGQGDRFSYEQYF. Here the CDR3 DNA reads TGTGCCAGTCGACCGGGACAGGGGGATCGATTTTCCTACGAGCAGTACTTC.

The chain is built from TRBV6-6 and TRBJ1-2, with D hard to call. The germline V and J ends were trimmed by 6 bases and 0 bases, with 14 bases remaining between them. Germline loops: CDR1 MNHNY, CDR2 SVGAGI (reference sequence). The CDR3 totals 15 residues. CDR3 DNA sequence: TGTGCCAGCAGACGGGAGGGAAGTGCTAACTATGGCTACACCTTC. Protein product: CASRREGSANYGYTF.

This clone appeared a single time. The chain uses TRBV27 and TRBJ2-1; maybe TRBD1 (6 bases). V lost 0 bases, J lost 1 base, and 10 bases lay in between. The CDR3 runs to 16 residues. Germline CDR1 reads MNHEY; CDR2 reads SMNVEV (reference sequence). CDR3 sequence (DNA): TGTGCCAGCAGTTTATCTCCGACAGGTTCCTACAATGAGCAGTTCTTC. It codes for CASSLSPTGSYNEQFF.

This clone appeared a single time. This chain joins TRBV9 and TRBJ2-1; no firm D call. This CDR3 is 14 amino acids long. V shed 1 base and J shed 6 bases, with 11 bases lying between them. Germline lookup yields CDR1 SGDLS and CDR2 YYNGEE. The chain's CDR3 is CASSVSIIPNEQFF. In DNA form, the CDR3 reads TGTGCCAGCAGCGTATCGATTATACCCAATGAGCAGTTCTTC.

The chain couples TRBV4-1 to TRBJ1-3; no firm D call. V was pared by 0 bases and J by 10 bases, with 28 bases between. Germline V gene lookup returns CDR1 MGHRA and CDR2 YSYEKL. The CDR3 has 19 amino acids. CDR3 nucleotides: TGCGCCAGCAGCCAAGATCTACGGAGCATGTTCGGCCGGGCGGGTACCATATATTTT. Its protein product is CASSQDLRSMFGRAGTIYF.

The chain has TRBV6-1 and TRBJ1-2; 9 nucleotides agree with TRBD1. This CDR3 has 15 amino acids. Looked up from germline, CDR1 is MNHNS and CDR2 is SASEGT. The V and J ends lost 6 bases and 2 bases, in that order; junction bases with no gene match: 7. The DNA of the CDR3 is TGTGCCAGCAGCCTGGACAGGGGAAACAACTATGGCTACACCTTC. It is translated as CASSLDRGNNYGYTF.